The 29 T cell receptor beta chains given below trace back to one sample, sequenced in a study of T cell clonotyping in hematopoietic cell transplantation. Assay: immunoSEQ multiplex PCR; the TCRdb copy retains only in-frame clones and omits some. The repertoire consists of approximately 80,000 clones, with 95% to 97% occurring once and the leading ten covering roughly 1.8%. Time point here: recipient sample about 28 days before transplant, after cytoreduction. The sequences come from peripheral blood mononuclear cells, collected before stem cell transplant. All receptors come from a woman aged 50 to 60 with acute myeloid leukemia. Some clones in this sample may be carry-over from other donors' samples.

The chain carries TRBV9 and TRBJ2-5; 8 bases align to TRBD1. The end of the DNA is better explained by TRBJ2-7, so the J call may be wrong. Germline lookup yields CDR1 SGDLS and CDR2 YYNGEE. The CDR3 spans 14 residues. In nucleotides, the CDR3 is TGTGCCTTTCACCCAGGGGGCGAGGCCTACGAGCAGTACTTC. Its protein product is CAFHPGGEAYEQYF.

This chain links TRBV27 with TRBJ2-7; no reliable D call. In germline, CDR1 is MNHEY, CDR2 SMNVEV (reference sequence). The V gene lost 5 bases and the J gene lost 3 bases, with 17 bases spanning the gap. This CDR3 contains 15 residues. The CDR3 loop reads CASSRLLSENYEQYF. The CDR3 bases are TGTGCCAGCAGTCGCCTGCTAAGCGAAAACTACGAGCAGTACTTC.

V and J are TRBV6-1 and TRBJ1-1; no firm D call. This CDR3 has 13 amino acids. The germline V gene has CDR1 MNHNS and CDR2 SASEGT. V shed 3 bases and J shed 1 base, with 6 bases lying between them. The CDR3 DNA follows: TGTGCCAGCAGTGAGGTGGGGAACACTGAAGCTTTCTTT. It is translated as CASSEVGNTEAFF.

V usage is TRBV6-1 and J usage is TRBJ1-1, with D unresolved. Germline V CDR1 and CDR2: MNHNS, SASEGT. The CDR3 is made up of 13 amino acids. V was clipped by 0 bases and J by 7 bases, with 9 bases between them. The CDR3, as DNA: TGTGCCAGCAGTGAAGCCCTCGAGTATGAAGCTTTCTTT. This encodes CASSEALEYEAFF.

The chain recombines TRBV2 with TRBJ2-3; 7 bases fit TRBD1. Germline V gene sequence: CDR1 SNHLY, CDR2 FYNNEI. The CDR3 runs to 14 residues. V shed 6 bases and J 3 bases; nucleotides not matched to a gene: 6. The CDR3 here is CASSQGVDTDTQYF. Here the CDR3 DNA reads TGTGCCAGCAGCCAGGGGGTAGATACAGATACGCAGTATTTT.

This clone was seen just once. The rearrangement uses TRBV4-1 and TRBJ2-5; D is perhaps TRBD1 (5 bases). The CDR3 has 16 amino acids. The germline V gene has CDR1 MGHRA and CDR2 YSYEKL. The V end was cut by 0 bases, the J end by 9 bases, with 20 bases between. The CDR3 region has the DNA TGCGCCAGCAGCCAAGAAGCGTCAGGGCTCGGAGAATCCCAGTACTTC. Amino acid sequence: CASSQEASGLGESQYF.

This chain joins TRBV20-1 and TRBJ1-1; D is perhaps TRBD1 (5 bases). This CDR3 comprises 11 residues. V was trimmed by 3 bases and J by 9 bases, leaving 11 bases between them. Germline V gene sequence: CDR1 DFQATT, CDR2 SNEGSKA (reference sequence). The CDR3 protein is CSASYAGKAFF. CDR3 coding DNA: TGCAGTGCTAGTTACGCAGGGAAAGCTTTCTTT.

The chain uses TRBV6-5 and TRBJ2-3; TRBD1 is a possible D gene (5 bases). Germline V gives CDR1 MNHEY, CDR2 SVGAGI. There are 14 residues in the CDR3. V was cut by 3 bases and J by 2 bases, with 9 bases left in between. CDR3 in amino acids: CASSYSRATDTQYF. In DNA, the CDR3 is TGTGCCAGCAGTTATAGCAGGGCCACAGATACGCAGTATTTT.

The rearrangement links TRBV6-1 to TRBJ1-1; D is uncertain. Germline-derived CDR1 and CDR2 are MNHNS and SASEGT. The V end was cut by 3 bases, the J end by 2 bases, with 13 bases between. The CDR3 runs to 15 residues. The CDR3 is CASSDYRVFNTEAFF. The CDR3 DNA follows: TGTGCCAGCAGTGATTATAGGGTATTCAACACTGAAGCTTTCTTT.

This sequence joins TRBV27 and TRBJ2-7; D may be TRBD2 (6 bases). Germline CDR1 MNHEY, CDR2 SMNVEV (reference sequence). Trimming removed 2 bases at V and 3 bases at J, with 14 bases between. The CDR3 contains 15 residues. CDR3 in DNA: TGTGCCAGCAGTTTAAAACCGGGACTTAACTACGAGCAGTACTTC. Protein product: CASSLKPGLNYEQYF.

The chain combines TRBV6-6 with TRBJ2-5; D call uncertain. This CDR3 has 12 residues. The V end was cut by 6 bases, the J end by 2 bases, with 7 bases between. From germline, CDR1 is MNHNY and CDR2 SVGAGI (reference sequence). CDR3 nucleotides: TGTGCCAGCAGCGGGCAGCAAGAGACCCAGTACTTC. Protein product: CASSGQQETQYF.

In this sample, this clone turned up once. The CDR3 nucleotides read TGCGCCAGCAGCCAAGCCGCGTCCGGGCGCACTGAAGCTTTCTTT. Its protein product is CASSQAASGRTEAFF. The chain recombines TRBV4-1 with TRBJ1-1; D call uncertain. The CDR3 consists of 15 residues. CDR1 is MGHRA, CDR2 YSYEKL, per germline. V lost 1 base and J lost 4, with 13 bases in between.

The V gene is TRBV5-4, the J gene TRBJ2-5, with D perhaps matching TRBD1 (6 bases). V lost 4 bases, J lost 2 bases, and 18 bases lay in between. The CDR3 consists of 16 residues. Germline CDR1 SGHNT, CDR2 YYREEE (reference sequence). CDR3 amino acids: CASSDRSVWGQETQYF. As DNA, the CDR3 is TGTGCCAGCAGCGACAGGTCTGTTTGGGGTCAAGAGACCCAGTACTTC. Complete variable domain (other parts from reference TRBV5-4 and TRBJ2-5): ETGVTQSPTHLIKTRGQQVTLRCSSQSGHNTVSWYQQALGQGPQFIFQYYREEENGRGNFPPRFSGLQFPNYSSELNVNALELDDSALYLCASSDRSVWGQETQYFGPGTRLLVL.

The gene calls are TRBV6-1 and TRBJ2-2; D is undetermined. There are 13 residues in the CDR3. Trimming stripped 1 base from V and 3 bases from J, with 3 bases between. Per the germline V gene, CDR1 is MNHNS and CDR2 is SASEGT. CDR3 protein: CASSEGDTGELFF. CDR3 DNA sequence: TGTGCCAGCAGTGAAGGGGACACCGGGGAGCTGTTTTTT.

This clone has only a few counts. The chain is built from TRBV6-4 and TRBJ2-3; 8 bases fit TRBD2. This CDR3 has 14 amino acids. Trimming cost V 3 bases and J 1 base; bases outside gene matches: 0. CDR1 and CDR2 (germline): MRHNA, SNTAGT. CDR3: CASSEAGGTDTQYF. The CDR3 DNA is TGTGCCAGCAGTGAAGCGGGAGGCACAGATACGCAGTATTTT.

The V call is TRBV6-6, the J call TRBJ2-7; the match to TRBD1 covers 8 bases. The V and J ends lost 2 bases and 3 bases, in that order; junction bases with no gene match: 3. CDR1 MNHNY and CDR2 SVGAGI come from the germline V gene (reference sequence). The CDR3 covers 14 residues. The CDR3: CASSYRDRNYEQYF. CDR3 nucleotide sequence: TGTGCCAGCAGTTACCGGGACAGGAACTACGAGCAGTACTTC.

The chain recombines TRBV11-2 with TRBJ1-2; 8 bases are shared with TRBD1. Trimming removed 5 bases from V and 6 bases from J; junction bases left unmatched: 2. CDR1 and CDR2 (germline): SGHAT, FQNNGV. The CDR3 is 12 amino acids. The CDR3: CASSPTGDGYTF. The CDR3 coding sequence is TGTGCCAGCAGCCCGACAGGGGATGGCTACACCTTC.

V and J are TRBV29-1 and TRBJ1-2, with TRBD1 matching over 7 bases. This CDR3 region has 15 residues. V dropped 6 bases and J dropped 4; count of bases not matched to a gene: 14. Germline V gene sequence: CDR1 SQVTM, CDR2 ANQGSEA. The DNA for the CDR3 is TGCAGCGTCGATATGGATGGACAGGCAGTCTATGGCTACACCTTC. Translation gives CSVDMDGQAVYGYTF.

The gene calls are TRBV2 and TRBJ2-3; D gene unclear. Per germline, CDR1 SNHLY and CDR2 FYNNEI. Trimming removed 6 bases from V and 2 bases from J, with 9 bases in between. This CDR3 region has 13 residues. CDR3: CASSADFTDTQYF. The CDR3 DNA reads TGTGCCAGCAGCGCCGACTTCACAGATACGCAGTATTTT.

In DNA, the CDR3 is TGTGCCAGCAGTGGGCCGGGACAGGGAGACGAGCAGTACTTC. Translating it yields CASSGPGQGDEQYF. V is TRBV6-1 and J is TRBJ2-7; the match to TRBD1 covers 9 bases. Looked up from germline, CDR1 is MNHNS and CDR2 is SASEGT. The CDR3 contains 14 residues. J gave up 5 bases and V 4 bases, and 6 bases lay outside the gene matches.

The chain couples TRBV28 to TRBJ2-3; 8 bases fit TRBD1. The CDR3 loop spans 20 amino acids. In germline, CDR1 is MDHEN, CDR2 SYDVKM. Losses at the gene ends were 3 bases for V and 2 bases for J; bases not matched to a gene: 19. The CDR3 region is CASSFHTAVDRERVTDTQYF. In DNA, the CDR3 is TGTGCCAGCAGTTTCCATACTGCCGTGGACAGGGAGCGCGTCACAGATACGCAGTATTTT.

This clone was found once. The chain links TRBV28 to TRBJ1-2; no reliable D call. CDR1 MDHEN and CDR2 SYDVKM come from the germline V gene. The CDR3 consists of 12 residues. V lost 10 bases to trimming and J lost 4 bases, with 13 bases between them. CDR3 bases: TGTGCCATCGCACCTGGTCCCTATGGCTACACCTTC. Translated: CAIAPGPYGYTF.

V usage is TRBV19 and J usage is TRBJ1-5; D remains ambiguous. CDR1 is LNHDA and CDR2 is SQIVND in the germline V gene (reference sequence). The CDR3 loop spans 13 amino acids. Trimming took off 3 bases at V and 3 bases at J, with 6 bases between the two ends. DNA for the CDR3: TGTGCCAGTAGTATGAGGGACAATCAGCCCCAGCATTTT. The encoded protein is CASSMRDNQPQHF.

The chain recombines TRBV5-1 with TRBJ2-5, with D unclear. This CDR3 contains 14 residues. The germline V and J ends were trimmed by 0 bases and 1 base, with 7 bases remaining between them. Per germline, CDR1 SGHRS and CDR2 YFSETQ. The DNA of the CDR3 is TGCGCCAGCAGCTTGGTACCCCCCCAAGAGACCCAGTACTTC. This sequence encodes CASSLVPPQETQYF. The complete variable domain, with remaining parts taken from reference TRBV5-1 and TRBJ2-5, reads KAGVTQTPRYLIKTRGQQVTLSCSPISGHRSVSWYQQTPGQGLQFLFEYFSETQRNKGNFPGRFSGRQFSNSRSEMNVSTLELGDSALYLCASSLVPPQETQYFGPGTRLLVL.

The chain is built from TRBV21-1 and TRBJ1-5. TRBV21-1 is a documented pseudogene. The CDR3 is 19 amino acids. CDR3 region: CASSKRRARGRERGQPQHF. CDR3 nucleotide sequence: TGTGCCAGCAGCAAACGGCGGGCTAGGGGGAGGGAGCGGGGGCAGCCCCAGCATTTT.

V usage is TRBV2 and J usage is TRBJ1-1, with a possible D match to TRBD1 (6 bases). Germline values: CDR1 SNHLY, CDR2 FYNNEI. The ends were cut back, 4 bases at V and 4 bases at J, with 16 bases in the middle. CDR3 size: 15 residues. In DNA, the CDR3 is TGTGCCAGCAGTGCCCCGGGGGGCCCCCGCACTGAAGCTTTCTTT. As protein: CASSAPGGPRTEAFF.

The chain is built from TRBV29-1 and TRBJ2-1; the D is unclear. V lost 3 bases and J lost 6, with 12 bases in between. The germline CDR1 and CDR2 sequences are SQVTM and ANQGSEA. The CDR3 consists of 13 residues. CDR3 sequence: CSVDGRTGNEQFF. In nucleotides, the CDR3 is TGCAGCGTTGATGGACGCACGGGCAATGAGCAGTTCTTC.

The genes are TRBV5-1 and TRBJ2-3; no clear D. The CDR3 runs to 16 residues. Germline loops: CDR1 SGHRS, CDR2 YFSETQ. Deletions cut 0 bases from V and 0 bases from J, with 11 bases between. The DNA for the CDR3 is TGCGCCAGCAGCTTGGATGGGCAGGCTAGCACAGATACGCAGTATTTT. This translates into CASSLDGQASTDTQYF.

The chain has TRBV13 and TRBJ1-1, with TRBD1 identical over 7 bases. This CDR3 contains 15 residues. J was trimmed by 5 bases and V by 5 bases; bases with no gene match: 11. The germline gives CDR1 PRHDT, CDR2 FYEKMQ (reference sequence). CDR3 sequence (DNA): TGTGCCAGCAGCCGTAGGGGGCTCCTTAGTACTGAAGCTTTCTTT. Amino acids: CASSRRGLLSTEAFF.